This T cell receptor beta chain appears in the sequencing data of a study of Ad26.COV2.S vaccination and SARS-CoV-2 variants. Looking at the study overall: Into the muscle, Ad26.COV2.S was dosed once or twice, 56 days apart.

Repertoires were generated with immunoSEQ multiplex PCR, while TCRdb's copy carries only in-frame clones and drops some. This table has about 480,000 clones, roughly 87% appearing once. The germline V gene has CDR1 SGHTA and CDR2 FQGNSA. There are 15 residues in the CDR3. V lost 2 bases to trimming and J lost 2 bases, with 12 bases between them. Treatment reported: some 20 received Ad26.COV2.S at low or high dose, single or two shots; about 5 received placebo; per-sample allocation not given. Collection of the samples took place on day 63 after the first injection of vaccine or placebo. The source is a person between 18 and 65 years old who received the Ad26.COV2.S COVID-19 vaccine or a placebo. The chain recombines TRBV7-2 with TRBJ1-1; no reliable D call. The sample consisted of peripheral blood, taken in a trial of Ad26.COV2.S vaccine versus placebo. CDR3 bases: TGTGCCAGCAGCTTACAACCTATTTCCAACACTGAAGCTTTCTTT. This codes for CASSLQPISNTEAFF.